The TCR beta chain described here comes from a study of molecular identifiers for immune sequencing clone quantification (dated by TCRdb to about 2018). The study in broad terms: For a replicate experiment, RNA from roughly 20,000 or 100,000 naive CD8 T cells was divided into five aliquots, and four of the five aliquots were sequenced. This methods study used CD8 T cells to benchmark TCR RNA copy counting and molecular-identifier clustering-based TCR repertoire sequencing (MIDCIRS). On the study overall, not on this receptor specifically: When barcode sub-clustering was left out, chimeric consensus sequences inflated TCR diversity, with chimeras reaching as high as 47%. Spiked-in Jurkat TCR RNA (around nine copies' worth), which is not part of the donor repertoire, was contained in the naive libraries. Identical TCR molecules sharing a barcode could cause highly expanded clone sizes to be underestimated. Spiked-in Jurkat TCR RNA equal to a single cell's worth was reported to be detectable even within 1,100,000 naive CD8 T cells. In CMV-specific effector cells, over 99% of molecules were held by clones above 20 RNA copies, whereas under 1% of molecules were held by such clones in naive cells. Modeling estimated 2.5 to 3.5 recovered TCR RNA copies per cell, compared with about 9.3 by digital PCR, which implies around 30% capture efficiency.

Libraries of naive CD8 T cells were built from 20,000 to 1,000,000 sorted cells, with 10%, 30% or 50% of the purified RNA used. On a BD FACSAria II, naive CD8 T cells were FACS-sorted as CD8+CD4-CCR7+CD45RA+ and collected into RLT Plus buffer. To test detection sensitivity, Jurkat RNA equal to ten TCR copies was added to samples of roughly 17,000-1,100,000 naive CD8 T cells. Enrichment of CD8 T cells was done with RosetteSep CD8+ T Cell Enrichment Cocktail plus Ficoll-Paque, and ACK red cell lysis came afterward. The CDR3 starts with the cysteine, ends with the phenylalanine, and has 18 residues. Only the CDR3 DNA stays, 54 bases, in frame from base 1. CDR1 is given as SGHTA and CDR2 as FQGNSA, both from the germline V gene. Clipping removes 1 base from V and 7 bases from J, with 15 as the unmatched junction base count. This clonotype showed up many times. Its antigen has not been determined. It has no much larger one-base neighbor in the sample; base qualities were not kept.

Library construction relied on PCR. The reads were generated on a NextSeq 500. Bulk TCR libraries were generated as previously described, with the TCR primers listed in Table S5 used. Purification of total RNA was performed with the Qiagen AllPrep DNA/RNA kit. Before any analysis, reads coming from multiple sequencing runs of the same library were combined into one pool. Regarding the original processing steps: Reads were retained only if an exact TCR constant sequence was present, and the retained reads were trimmed to 150 nt and grouped according to their 12-nt molecular barcodes. Reads within each barcode group were sub-clustered using a 15% Levenshtein threshold, and quality-weighted consensus sequences were constructed for each RNA molecule. Non-functional sequences were discarded, and so were lower-count sequences lying one edit away from another sequence. Barcode sub-clusters with fewer than 20% of the maximum read count were removed, based on fitting two negative binomial distributions. TCRdb reran the public reads through fastp at Q25 and MiXCR, keeping productive beta chains. Rows matching on CDR3 protein sequence are summarized as one entry with the most common DNA and genes. TCRdb, not the original authors, processed these V and J calls. In this sample the table shows about half a million distinct CDR3 sequences, around 23% of which occur a single time. Just over 0.75% of the sample is held by the ten biggest clonotypes.

The chain is encoded by TRBV7-2 joined to TRBJ2-5; TRBD1 aligns with 10 central bases. This TCR was recovered from a human donor in good health. Some libraries in this study had Jurkat cell RNA spiked in. The sample taken for sequencing was naive CD8+ T cells from blood, with Jurkat cell RNA spiked in. The cell subset or site label, read with the paper, signifies: FACS-sorted CD8+CD4-CCR7+CD45RA+ naive T cells. This receptor carries the CDR3 CASSLEVPGQGYLWTQYF. Read as DNA, the sequence is TGTGCCAGCAGCTTAGAGGTCCCGGGACAGGGGTACTTGTGGACCCAGTACTTC.